One and the same sample provided the 20 T cell receptor beta chains below, sequenced in a study of blood T cell repertoires in COVID-19. Clones were read by immunoSEQ multiplex PCR, and TCRdb kept only the in-frame ones, dropping some. The sample shows around 76,000 clones, approximately 90% of them seen only once. The sample consisted of peripheral blood. Receptor source: a human donor in a cohort sampled during active COVID-19.

V and J are TRBV5-6 and TRBJ1-6; TRBD1 matches at 7 bases. V was clipped by 3 bases and J by 5 bases; unmatched bases: 8. This CDR3 region has 16 residues. Germline CDR1 SGHDT, CDR2 YYEEEE. Written as DNA, the CDR3 is TGTGCCAGCAGCTATGCCGGACAGGCCGATAATTCACCCCTCCACTTT. It is translated as CASSYAGQADNSPLHF.

CDR3 bases: TGCGCCAGCAGCCAAGTTGTCGATCAGCCCCAGCATTTT. It codes for CASSQVVDQPQHF. This rearrangement joins TRBV4-3 to TRBJ1-5; D is ambiguous. The CDR3 totals 13 residues. CDR1 LGHNA and CDR2 YSLEER come from the germline V gene. V was shortened by 1 base and J by 5 bases, with 6 bases between the two germline ends.

The chain combines TRBV10-1 with TRBJ2-3; perhaps TRBD1 as D (6 bases). Deletions cut 0 bases from V and 1 base from J, with 8 bases between. This CDR3 has 15 amino acids. Germline loops: CDR1 WNHNN, CDR2 SYGVQD (reference sequence). The CDR3 sequence is CASSESPGGTDTQYF. The CDR3, as DNA: TGCGCCAGCAGTGAGTCCCCAGGGGGCACAGATACGCAGTATTTT.

The rearrangement links TRBV5-6 to TRBJ1-1; D remains unclear. V was clipped by 3 bases and J by 6 bases, with 9 bases between them. Germline-derived CDR1 and CDR2 are SGHDT and YYEEEE. This CDR3 is 12 amino acids long. This CDR3 is CASSSSGPEAFF. The CDR3 DNA is TGTGCCAGCAGCTCCTCTGGGCCTGAAGCTTTCTTT.

The chain uses TRBV20-1 and TRBJ2-7; TRBD1 matches 8 bases. V lost 3 bases, J lost 0 bases, and 4 bases stayed unmatched. The V gene's germline CDR1 is DFQATT and CDR2 SNEGSKA (reference sequence). The CDR3 runs to 14 residues. In DNA, the CDR3 is TGCAGTGCTAGTAGGACAGGGACCTCCTACGAGCAGTACTTC. This sequence encodes CSASRTGTSYEQYF.

This chain joins TRBV4-3 and TRBJ1-1, with unresolved D. Germline V gene data show CDR1 as LGHNA and CDR2 as YSLEER. Trimming left V 4 bases short and J 3 bases short, with 9 bases between. The CDR3 covers 13 residues. The CDR3 DNA is TGCGCCAGCAGCCGGGCACTCGACACTGAAGCTTTCTTT. Encoded protein: CASSRALDTEAFF.

This chain joins TRBV6-5 and TRBJ2-3, with TRBD2 as a possible D gene (6 bases). The CDR3 sequence is 14 residues long. Germline loops: CDR1 MNHEY, CDR2 SVGAGI. The V end lost 5 bases, the J end lost 4 bases, and 13 bases lay between the germline ends. The chain's CDR3 is CASSPGLASDTQYF. The CDR3 DNA reads TGTGCCAGCAGTCCGGGACTTGCGTCAGATACGCAGTATTTT.

V and J are TRBV7-6 and TRBJ2-1; 8 positions match TRBD2. Germline V lookup: CDR1 SGHVS, CDR2 FNYEAQ. The CDR3 loop spans 15 amino acids. Trimming at V came to 1 base and at J to 9 bases, leaving 8 bases not matched to a gene. CDR3 coding DNA: TGTGCCAGCAGCTTAGATATAGTAGGGACTAGTGAGCAGTTCTTC. It is translated as CASSLDIVGTSEQFF.

V is TRBV5-1 and J is TRBJ2-1; 8 bases are shared with TRBD2. Germline assignment: CDR1 SGHRS and CDR2 YFSETQ. There are 15 residues in the CDR3. V shed 4 bases and J 1 base; nucleotides not matched to a gene: 4. The CDR3 DNA reads TGCGCCAGCAGCGAGACTAGCGTGTCCTACAATGAGCAGTTCTTC. It yields the protein CASSETSVSYNEQFF.

The chain uses TRBV11-3 and TRBJ1-1; D remains ambiguous. CDR3 length: 13 residues. V was clipped by 1 base and J by 4 bases, with 7 bases between them. From germline, CDR1 is SGHNT and CDR2 YENEEA. CDR3: CASSLVPSTEAFF. CDR3 nucleotides: TGTGCCAGCAGCTTAGTCCCCAGCACTGAAGCTTTCTTT.

This chain links TRBV4-3 with TRBJ2-1; TRBD2 aligns across 9 bases. Germline trimming cut 4 bases from V and 3 bases from J; bases unmatched to any gene: 7. Germline-derived CDR1 and CDR2 are LGHNA and YSLEER. The length of the CDR3 is 16 residues. Written as DNA, the CDR3 is TGCGCCAGCAGCCTTTCGTCAGCGGGGGGCTACAATGAGCAGTTCTTC. Residues: CASSLSSAGGYNEQFF.

The V gene is TRBV7-2, the J gene TRBJ2-5; 15 bases fit TRBD2. V was pared by 5 bases and J by 5 bases, with 9 bases of the junction left unmatched. CDR3 length: 17 amino acids. The germline CDR1 and CDR2 sequences are SGHTA and FQGNSA. The chain's CDR3 is CASSAGTSGGWRETQYF. CDR3 DNA: TGTGCCAGCAGCGCCGGGACTAGCGGGGGGTGGCGGGAGACCCAGTACTTC.

The rearrangement links TRBV30 to TRBJ2-7, with D possibly matching TRBD1 (5 bases). The germline CDR1 and CDR2 sequences are GTSNPN and SVGIG (reference sequence). The germline V and J ends were trimmed by 0 bases and 9 bases, with 15 bases remaining between them. The CDR3 runs to 13 residues. The CDR3 coding sequence is TGTGCCTGGAGTGTAGGTCAGGGCTCTGTGCAGTACTTC. Amino acid sequence: CAWSVGQGSVQYF. Full variable domain (rest looked up from reference TRBV30 and TRBJ2-7): SQTIHQWPATLVQPVGSPLSLECTVEGTSNPNLYWYRQAAGRGLQLLFYSVGIGQISSEVPQNLSASRPQDRQFILSSKKLLLSDSGFYLCAWSVGQGSVQYFGPGTRLTVT.

This rearrangement joins TRBV19 to TRBJ1-1; 7 bases are a match to TRBD1. The germline V gene has CDR1 LNHDA and CDR2 SQIVND (reference sequence). This CDR3 contains 15 residues. The trim removed 5 bases at V and 2 bases at J, leaving 8 bases unmatched. This chain's CDR3 is CASSSTGTENTEAFF. The CDR3 nucleotides read TGTGCCAGTAGTTCCACCGGGACAGAAAACACTGAAGCTTTCTTT.

V usage is TRBV4-2 and J usage is TRBJ2-1; D is perhaps TRBD2 (7 bases). The CDR3 runs to 16 residues. The V gene lost 1 base and the J gene lost 3 bases, with 13 bases spanning the gap. CDR1 and CDR2 from the germline V gene are LGHNA and YNFKEQ. The CDR3 DNA reads TGTGCCAGCAGCCAAGTTGGAGGGGGGGACTACAATGAGCAGTTCTTC. It translates to CASSQVGGGDYNEQFF.

The chain is built from TRBV10-3 and TRBJ1-1, with D perhaps TRBD1 (6 bases). The CDR3 is 13 amino acids. Trimming took 7 bases from V and 1 from J, leaving 10 bases between them. Germline assignment: CDR1 ENHRY and CDR2 SYGVKD. The CDR3 DNA reads TGTGCCATCACTGGGACAACGAACACTGAAGCTTTCTTT. This sequence encodes CAITGTTNTEAFF.

The rearrangement links TRBV7-3 to TRBJ2-1; 10 nucleotides align to TRBD2. The CDR3 contains 19 residues. Germline V gives CDR1 SGHTA, CDR2 FQGTGA. Trimming cost V 0 bases and J 6 bases; bases outside gene matches: 14. CDR3 coding DNA: TGTGCCAGCAGCTTAACCCCCACCAGACTAGCGGGCGGACTCAATGAGCAGTTCTTC. This sequence encodes CASSLTPTRLAGGLNEQFF.

V gene TRBV3-1 (or the pseudogene TRBV3-2) combines with J gene TRBJ1-1; D unclear. The CDR3 runs to 11 residues. Germline values: CDR1 LGHDT, CDR2 YNNKEL (reference sequence). The V gene lost 1 base and the J gene lost 11 bases, with 8 bases spanning the gap. The CDR3 DNA reads as TGTGCCAGCAGCCAAGTCGCGGAGGCTTTCTTT. Protein product: CASSQVAEAFF.

The gene calls are TRBV4-1 and TRBJ2-5, with 10 bases matching TRBD1. Germline-derived CDR1 and CDR2 are MGHRA and YSYEKL. Trimming cost V 4 bases and J 5 bases; bases outside gene matches: 10. This CDR3 spans 16 amino acids. The CDR3 region has the DNA TGCGCCAGCAGCCGAGCCGGGACAGGGGTTGGGGAGACCCAGTACTTC. Protein: CASSRAGTGVGETQYF.

The chain links TRBV5-1 to TRBJ2-3; 13 bases are shared with TRBD2. V lost 2 bases to trimming and J lost 2 bases; unmatched junction nucleotides: 2. The germline V gene has CDR1 SGHRS and CDR2 YFSETQ. This CDR3 comprises 16 residues. In DNA, the CDR3 is TGCGCCAGCAGCTTCGGACTAGCGGGGGCCACAGATACGCAGTATTTT. This gives the protein CASSFGLAGATDTQYF.